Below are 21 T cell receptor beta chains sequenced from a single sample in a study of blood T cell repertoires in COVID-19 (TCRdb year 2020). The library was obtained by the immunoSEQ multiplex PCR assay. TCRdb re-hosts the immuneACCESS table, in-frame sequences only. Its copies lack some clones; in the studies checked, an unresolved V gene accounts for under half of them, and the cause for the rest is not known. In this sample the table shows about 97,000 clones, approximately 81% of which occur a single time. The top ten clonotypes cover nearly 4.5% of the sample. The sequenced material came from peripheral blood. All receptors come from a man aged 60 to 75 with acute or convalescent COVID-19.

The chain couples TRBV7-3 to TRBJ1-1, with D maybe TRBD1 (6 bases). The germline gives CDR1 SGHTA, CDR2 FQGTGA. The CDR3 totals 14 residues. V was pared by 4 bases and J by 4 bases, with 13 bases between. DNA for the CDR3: TGTGCCAGCAGCTCGGACAGATGGGGCACTGAAGCTTTCTTT. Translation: CASSSDRWGTEAFF. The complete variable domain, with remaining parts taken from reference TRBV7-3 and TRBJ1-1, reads GAGVSQTPSNKVTEKGKYVELRCDPISGHTALYWYRQSLGQGPEFLIYFQGTGAADDSGLPNDRFFAVRPEGSVSTLKIQRTERGDSAVYLCASSSDRWGTEAFFGQGTRLTVV.

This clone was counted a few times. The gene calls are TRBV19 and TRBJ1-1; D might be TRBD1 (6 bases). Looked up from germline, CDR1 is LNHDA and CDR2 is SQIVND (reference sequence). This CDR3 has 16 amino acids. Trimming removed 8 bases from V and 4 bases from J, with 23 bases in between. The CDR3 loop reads CASSRRTLDRFTEAFF. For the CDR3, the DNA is TGTGCCAGTTCCAGACGAACCCTAGACAGGTTCACTGAAGCTTTCTTT.

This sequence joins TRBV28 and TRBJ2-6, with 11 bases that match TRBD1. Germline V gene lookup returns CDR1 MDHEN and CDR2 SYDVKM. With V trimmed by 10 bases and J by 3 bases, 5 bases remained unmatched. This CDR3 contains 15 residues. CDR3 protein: CATWTGGGGANVLTF. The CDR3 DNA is TGTGCCACCTGGACAGGGGGCGGTGGGGCCAACGTCCTGACTTTC.

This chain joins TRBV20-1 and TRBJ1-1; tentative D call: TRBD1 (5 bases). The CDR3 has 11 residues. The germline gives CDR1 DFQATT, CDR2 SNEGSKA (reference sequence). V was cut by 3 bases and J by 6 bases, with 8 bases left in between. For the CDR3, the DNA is TGCAGTGCTAGGGGAGGGGCTGAAGCTTTCTTT. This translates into CSARGGAEAFF.

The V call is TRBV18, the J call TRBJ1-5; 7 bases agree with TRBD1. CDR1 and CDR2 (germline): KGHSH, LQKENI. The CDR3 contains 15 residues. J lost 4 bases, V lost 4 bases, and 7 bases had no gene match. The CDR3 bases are TGTGCCAGCTCACGGGGACAGCTGGGGAATCAGCCCCAGCATTTT. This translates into CASSRGQLGNQPQHF.

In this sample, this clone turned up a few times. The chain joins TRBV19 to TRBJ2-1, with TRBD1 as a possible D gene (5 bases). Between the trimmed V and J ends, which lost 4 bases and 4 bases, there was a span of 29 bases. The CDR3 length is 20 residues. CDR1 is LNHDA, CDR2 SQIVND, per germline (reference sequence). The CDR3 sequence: CASSKDRRQKPLSLYNEQFF. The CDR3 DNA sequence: TGTGCCAGTAGTAAAGACCGGAGACAGAAGCCCCTATCCTTGTACAATGAGCAGTTCTTC.

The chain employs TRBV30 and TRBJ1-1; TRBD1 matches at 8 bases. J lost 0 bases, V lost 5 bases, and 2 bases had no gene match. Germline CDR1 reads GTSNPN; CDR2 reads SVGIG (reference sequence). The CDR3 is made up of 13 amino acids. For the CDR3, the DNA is TGTGCCTGGGACAGGGGTATGAACACTGAAGCTTTCTTT. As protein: CAWDRGMNTEAFF. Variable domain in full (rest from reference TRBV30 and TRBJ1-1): SQTIHQWPATLVQPVGSPLSLECTVEGTSNPNLYWYRQAAGRGLQLLFYSVGIGQISSEVPQNLSASRPQDRQFILSSKKLLLSDSGFYLCAWDRGMNTEAFFGQGTRLTVV.

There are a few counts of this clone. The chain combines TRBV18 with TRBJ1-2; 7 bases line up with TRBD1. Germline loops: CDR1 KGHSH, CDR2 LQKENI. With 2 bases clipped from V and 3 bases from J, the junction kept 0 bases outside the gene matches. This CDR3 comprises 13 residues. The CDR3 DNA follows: TGTGCCAGCTCACCAGACAGGGACTATGGCTACACCTTC. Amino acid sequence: CASSPDRDYGYTF. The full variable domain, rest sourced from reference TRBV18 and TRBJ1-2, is NAGVMQNPRHLVRRRGQEARLRCSPMKGHSHVYWYRQLPEEGLKFMVYLQKENIIDESGMPKERFSAEFPKEGPSILRIQQVVRGDSAAYFCASSPDRDYGYTFGSGTRLTVV.

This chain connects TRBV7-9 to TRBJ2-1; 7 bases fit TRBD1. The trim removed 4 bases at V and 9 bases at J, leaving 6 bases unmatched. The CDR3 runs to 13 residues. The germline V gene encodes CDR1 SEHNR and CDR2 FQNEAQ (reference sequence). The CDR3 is CASSSGQVREQFF. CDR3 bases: TGTGCCAGCAGCTCCGGACAGGTCCGTGAGCAGTTCTTC.

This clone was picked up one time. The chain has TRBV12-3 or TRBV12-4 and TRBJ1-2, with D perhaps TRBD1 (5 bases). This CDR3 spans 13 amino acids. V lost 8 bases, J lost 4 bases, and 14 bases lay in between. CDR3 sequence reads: CASGSRVPYGYTF. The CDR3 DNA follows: TGTGCCAGCGGCAGCAGGGTTCCCTATGGCTACACCTTC.

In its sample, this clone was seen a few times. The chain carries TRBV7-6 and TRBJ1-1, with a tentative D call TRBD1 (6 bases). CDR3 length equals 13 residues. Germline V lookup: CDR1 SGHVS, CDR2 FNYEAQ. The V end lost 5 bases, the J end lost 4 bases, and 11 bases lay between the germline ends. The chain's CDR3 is CASSLGTSTEAFF. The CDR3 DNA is TGTGCCAGCAGCCTAGGGACAAGCACTGAAGCTTTCTTT.

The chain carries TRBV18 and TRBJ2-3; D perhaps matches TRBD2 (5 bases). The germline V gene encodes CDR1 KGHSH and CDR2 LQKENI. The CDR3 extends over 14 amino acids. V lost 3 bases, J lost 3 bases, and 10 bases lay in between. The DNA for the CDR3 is TGTGCCAGCTCACCGGCGGGTATAACAGATACGCAGTATTTT. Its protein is CASSPAGITDTQYF.

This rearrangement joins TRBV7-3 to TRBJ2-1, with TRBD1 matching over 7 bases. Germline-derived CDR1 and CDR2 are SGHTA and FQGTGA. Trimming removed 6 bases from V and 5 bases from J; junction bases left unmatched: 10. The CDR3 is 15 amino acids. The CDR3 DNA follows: TGTGCCAGCAGTCCCACTGGGACAGCCCACAATGAGCAGTTCTTC. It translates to CASSPTGTAHNEQFF.

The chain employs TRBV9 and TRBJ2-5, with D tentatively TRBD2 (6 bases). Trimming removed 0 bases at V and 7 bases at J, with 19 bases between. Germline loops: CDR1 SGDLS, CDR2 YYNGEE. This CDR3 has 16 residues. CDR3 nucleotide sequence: TGTGCCAGCAGCGTAGAGGGAGGCCTCTCTGGCGGGACCCAGTACTTC. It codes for CASSVEGGLSGGTQYF.

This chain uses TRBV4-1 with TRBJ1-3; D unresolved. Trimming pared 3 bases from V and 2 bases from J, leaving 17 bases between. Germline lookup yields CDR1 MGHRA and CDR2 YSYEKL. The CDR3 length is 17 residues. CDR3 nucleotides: TGCGCCAGCAGCCAGGAGGCCTCTCTCCTCCCTGGAAACACCATATATTTT. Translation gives CASSQEASLLPGNTIYF.

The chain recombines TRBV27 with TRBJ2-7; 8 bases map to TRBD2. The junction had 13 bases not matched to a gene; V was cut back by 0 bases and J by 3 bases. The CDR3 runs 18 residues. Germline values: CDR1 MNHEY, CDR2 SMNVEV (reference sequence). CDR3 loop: CASSLSPRGAGVLYEQYF. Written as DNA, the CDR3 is TGTGCCAGCAGTTTATCCCCCCGTGGAGCGGGAGTTCTCTACGAGCAGTACTTC.

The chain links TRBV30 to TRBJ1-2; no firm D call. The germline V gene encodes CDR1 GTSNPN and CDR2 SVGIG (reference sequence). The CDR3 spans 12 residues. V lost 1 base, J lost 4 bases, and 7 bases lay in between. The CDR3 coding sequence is TGTGCCTGGAGTGCTGGCGGCTATGGCTACACCTTC. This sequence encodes CAWSAGGYGYTF.

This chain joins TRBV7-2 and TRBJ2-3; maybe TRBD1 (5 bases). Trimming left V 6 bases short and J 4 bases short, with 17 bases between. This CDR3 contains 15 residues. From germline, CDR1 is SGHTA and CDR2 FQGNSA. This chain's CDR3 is CASSLNGRVADTQYF. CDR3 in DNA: TGTGCCAGCAGTCTTAATGGCAGGGTTGCAGATACGCAGTATTTT.

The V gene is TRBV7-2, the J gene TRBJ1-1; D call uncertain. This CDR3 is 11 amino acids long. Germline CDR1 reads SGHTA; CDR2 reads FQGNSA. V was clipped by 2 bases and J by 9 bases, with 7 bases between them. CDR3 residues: CASSLSVQAFF. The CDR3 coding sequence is TGTGCCAGCAGCTTATCGGTACAAGCTTTCTTT. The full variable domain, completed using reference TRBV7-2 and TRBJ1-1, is GAGVSQSPSNKVTEKGKDVELRCDPISGHTALYWYRQSLGQGLEFLIYFQGNSAPDKSGLPSDRFSAERTGGSVSTLTIQRTQQEDSAVYLCASSLSVQAFFGQGTRLTVV.

For the CDR3, the DNA is TGCAGCGCACGACAGAACTACAATGAGCAGTTCTTC. It translates to CSARQNYNEQFF. This rearrangement joins TRBV29-1 to TRBJ2-1; TRBD1 is a possible D gene (5 bases). Germline V gene data show CDR1 as SQVTM and CDR2 as ANQGSEA. CDR3 length equals 12 residues. The germline V and J ends were trimmed by 7 bases and 3 bases, with 10 bases remaining between them.

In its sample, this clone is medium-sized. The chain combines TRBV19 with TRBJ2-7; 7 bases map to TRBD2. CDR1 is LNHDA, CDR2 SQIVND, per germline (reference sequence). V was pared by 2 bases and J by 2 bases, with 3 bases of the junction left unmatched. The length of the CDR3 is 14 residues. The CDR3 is CASSISSGPYEQYF. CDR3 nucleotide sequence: TGTGCCAGTAGTATATCTAGCGGCCCCTACGAGCAGTACTTC.